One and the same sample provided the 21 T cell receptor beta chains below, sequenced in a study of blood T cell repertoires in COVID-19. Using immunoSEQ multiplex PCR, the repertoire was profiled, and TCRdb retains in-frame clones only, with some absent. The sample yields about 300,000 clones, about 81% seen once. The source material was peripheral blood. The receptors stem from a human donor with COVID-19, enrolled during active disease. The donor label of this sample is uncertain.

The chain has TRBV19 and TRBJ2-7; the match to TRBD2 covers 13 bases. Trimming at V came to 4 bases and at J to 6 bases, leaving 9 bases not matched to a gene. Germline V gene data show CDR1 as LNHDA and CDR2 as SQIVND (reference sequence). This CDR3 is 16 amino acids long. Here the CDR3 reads CASSRGGLAGATEQYF. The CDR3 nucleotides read TGTGCCAGTAGTAGGGGAGGACTAGCGGGAGCCACCGAGCAGTACTTC.

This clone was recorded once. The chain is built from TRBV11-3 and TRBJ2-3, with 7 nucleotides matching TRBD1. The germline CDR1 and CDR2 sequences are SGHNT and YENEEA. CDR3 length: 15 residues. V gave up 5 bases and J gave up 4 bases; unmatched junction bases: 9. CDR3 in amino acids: CASSQGVLESDTQYF. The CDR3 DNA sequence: TGTGCCAGCAGCCAGGGGGTACTAGAGTCAGATACGCAGTATTTT.

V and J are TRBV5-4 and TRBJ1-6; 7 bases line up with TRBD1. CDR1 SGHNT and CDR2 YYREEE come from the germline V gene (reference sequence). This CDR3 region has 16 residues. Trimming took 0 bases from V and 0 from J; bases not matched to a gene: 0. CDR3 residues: CASSLDRGSYNSPLHF. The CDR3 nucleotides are TGTGCCAGCAGCTTGGACAGGGGCTCCTATAATTCACCCCTCCACTTT.

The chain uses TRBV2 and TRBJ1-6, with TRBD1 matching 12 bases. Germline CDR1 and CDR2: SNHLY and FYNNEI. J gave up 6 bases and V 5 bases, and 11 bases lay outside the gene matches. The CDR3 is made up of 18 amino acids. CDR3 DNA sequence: TGTGCCAGCAGTAATTCCGGGACAGGGGGCGCGGGTAATTCACCCCTCCACTTT. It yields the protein CASSNSGTGGAGNSPLHF. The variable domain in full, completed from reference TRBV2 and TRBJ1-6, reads EPEVTQTPSHQVTQMGQEVILRCVPISNHLYFYWYRQILGQKVEFLVSFYNNEISEKSEIFDDQFSVERPDGSNFTLKIRSTKLEDSAMYFCASSNSGTGGAGNSPLHFGNGTRLTVT.

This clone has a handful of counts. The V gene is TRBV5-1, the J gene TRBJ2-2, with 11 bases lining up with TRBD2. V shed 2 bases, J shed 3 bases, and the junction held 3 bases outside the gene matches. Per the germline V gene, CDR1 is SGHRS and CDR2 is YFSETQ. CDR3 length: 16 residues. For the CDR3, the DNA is TGCGCCAGCAGCTTTCTAGCGGGGGGAGACACCGGGGAGCTGTTTTTT. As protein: CASSFLAGGDTGELFF.

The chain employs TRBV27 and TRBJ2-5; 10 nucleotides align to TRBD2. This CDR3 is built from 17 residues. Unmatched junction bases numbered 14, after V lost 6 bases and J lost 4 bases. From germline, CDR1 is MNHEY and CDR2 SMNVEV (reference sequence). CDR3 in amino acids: CASRLSRGAGGPETQYF. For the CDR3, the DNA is TGTGCCAGCAGGCTATCGAGGGGAGCGGGAGGGCCAGAGACCCAGTACTTC.

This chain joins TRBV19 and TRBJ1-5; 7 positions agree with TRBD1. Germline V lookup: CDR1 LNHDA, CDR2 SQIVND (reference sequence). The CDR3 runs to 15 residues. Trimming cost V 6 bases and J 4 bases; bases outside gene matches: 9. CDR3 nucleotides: TGTGCCAGTAGCTTGCACCGGGACAGAAATCAGCCCCAGCATTTT. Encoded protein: CASSLHRDRNQPQHF.

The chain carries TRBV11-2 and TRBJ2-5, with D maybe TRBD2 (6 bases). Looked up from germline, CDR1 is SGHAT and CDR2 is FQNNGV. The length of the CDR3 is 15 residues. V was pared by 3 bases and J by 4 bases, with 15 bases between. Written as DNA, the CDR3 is TGTGCCAGCAGCTTCGGTGTGGTGGAGGGAGAGACCCAGTACTTC. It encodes CASSFGVVEGETQYF.

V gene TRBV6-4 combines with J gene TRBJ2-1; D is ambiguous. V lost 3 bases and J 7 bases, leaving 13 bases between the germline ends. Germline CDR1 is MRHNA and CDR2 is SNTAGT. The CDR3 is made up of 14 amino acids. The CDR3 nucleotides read TGTGCCAGCAGTGAGGAACTACTCGAGAATGAGCAGTTCTTC. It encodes CASSEELLENEQFF.

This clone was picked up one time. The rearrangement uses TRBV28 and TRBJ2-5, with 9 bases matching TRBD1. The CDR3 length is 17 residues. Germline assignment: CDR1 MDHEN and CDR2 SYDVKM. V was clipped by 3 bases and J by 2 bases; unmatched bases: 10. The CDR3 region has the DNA TGTGCCAGCAGTTTGCCTCGGGACAGGGCAGGACAAGAGACCCAGTACTTC. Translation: CASSLPRDRAGQETQYF.

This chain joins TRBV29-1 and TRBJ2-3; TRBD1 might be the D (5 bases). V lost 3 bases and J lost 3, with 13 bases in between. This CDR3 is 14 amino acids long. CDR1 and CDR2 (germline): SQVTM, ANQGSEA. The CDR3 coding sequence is TGCAGCGTTGATAGGGGTTTAAGGACAGATACGCAGTATTTT. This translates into CSVDRGLRTDTQYF.

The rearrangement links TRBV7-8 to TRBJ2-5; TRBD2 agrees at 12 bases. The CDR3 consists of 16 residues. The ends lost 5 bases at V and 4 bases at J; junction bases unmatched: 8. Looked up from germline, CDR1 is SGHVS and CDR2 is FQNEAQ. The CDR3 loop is CASSLRLAGVSETQYF. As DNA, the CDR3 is TGTGCCAGCAGCCTGCGACTAGCGGGAGTGTCAGAGACCCAGTACTTC.

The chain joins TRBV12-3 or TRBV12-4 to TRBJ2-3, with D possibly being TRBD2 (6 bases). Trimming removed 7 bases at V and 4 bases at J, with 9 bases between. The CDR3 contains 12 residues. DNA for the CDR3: TGTGCCAGCATGGGGGGAGCAGATACGCAGTATTTT. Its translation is CASMGGADTQYF.

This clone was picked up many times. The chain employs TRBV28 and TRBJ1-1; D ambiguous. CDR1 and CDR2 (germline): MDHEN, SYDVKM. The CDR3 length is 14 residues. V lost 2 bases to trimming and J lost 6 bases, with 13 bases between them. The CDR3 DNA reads TGTGCCAGCAGTTTACTGACGATTCGGGCTGAAGCTTTCTTT. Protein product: CASSLLTIRAEAFF.

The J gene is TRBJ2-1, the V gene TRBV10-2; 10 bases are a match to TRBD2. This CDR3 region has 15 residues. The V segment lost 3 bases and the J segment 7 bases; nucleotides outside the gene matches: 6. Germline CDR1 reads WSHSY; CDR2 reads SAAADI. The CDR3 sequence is CASSEGLAGVNEQFF. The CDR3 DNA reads TGCGCCAGCAGTGAAGGGCTAGCGGGAGTGAATGAGCAGTTCTTC.

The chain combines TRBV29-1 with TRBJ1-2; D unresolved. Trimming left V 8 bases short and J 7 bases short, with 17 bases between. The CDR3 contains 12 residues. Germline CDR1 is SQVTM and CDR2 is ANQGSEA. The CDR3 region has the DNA TGCAGCTCTGGACCACTAGGAACTGGCTACACCTTC. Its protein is CSSGPLGTGYTF.

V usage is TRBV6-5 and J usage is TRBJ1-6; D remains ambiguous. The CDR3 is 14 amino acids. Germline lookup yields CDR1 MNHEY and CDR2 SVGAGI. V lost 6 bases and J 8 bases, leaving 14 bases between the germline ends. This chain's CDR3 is CASRRDLEDSPLHF. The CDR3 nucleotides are TGTGCCAGCAGGCGGGATTTAGAGGATTCACCCCTCCACTTT.

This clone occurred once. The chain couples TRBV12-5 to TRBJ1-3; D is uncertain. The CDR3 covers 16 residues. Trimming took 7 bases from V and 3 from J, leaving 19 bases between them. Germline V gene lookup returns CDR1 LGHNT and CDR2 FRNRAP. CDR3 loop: CASALPRESFGNTIYF. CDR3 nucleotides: TGTGCTAGTGCCCTCCCTAGGGAGAGTTTTGGAAACACCATATATTTT. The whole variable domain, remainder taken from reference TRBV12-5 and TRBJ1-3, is DARVTQTPRHKVTEMGQEVTMRCQPILGHNTVFWYRQTMMQGLELLAYFRNRAPLDDSGMPKDRFSAEMPDATLATLKIQPSEPRDSAVYFCASALPRESFGNTIYFGEGSWLTVV.

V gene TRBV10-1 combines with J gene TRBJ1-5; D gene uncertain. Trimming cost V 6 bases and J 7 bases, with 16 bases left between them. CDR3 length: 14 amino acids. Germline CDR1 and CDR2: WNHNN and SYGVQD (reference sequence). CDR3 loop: CASRRVAGGQPQHF. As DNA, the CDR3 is TGCGCCAGCAGAAGAGTCGCCGGCGGCCAGCCCCAGCATTTT.

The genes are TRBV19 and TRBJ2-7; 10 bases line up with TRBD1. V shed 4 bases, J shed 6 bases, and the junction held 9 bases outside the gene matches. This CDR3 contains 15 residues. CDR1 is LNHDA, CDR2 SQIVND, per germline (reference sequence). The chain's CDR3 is CASSTAGTGAREQYF. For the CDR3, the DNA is TGTGCCAGTAGTACGGCCGGGACAGGGGCGCGCGAGCAGTACTTC.

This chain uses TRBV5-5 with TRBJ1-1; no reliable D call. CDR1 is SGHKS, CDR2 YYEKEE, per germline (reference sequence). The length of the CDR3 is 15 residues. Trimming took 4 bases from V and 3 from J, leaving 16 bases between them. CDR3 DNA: TGTGCCAGCAGCCCTAGGTTTGGATGGGACACTGAAGCTTTCTTT. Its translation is CASSPRFGWDTEAFF.